This TCR beta chain was recovered during a study of CD8 T cells in ankylosing spondylitis. Notes on the study in general: It was reported that disease-linked clones were significantly enriched in matched ankylosing spondylitis synovial fluid. One TCR beta motif, made up of roughly 8 highly homologous variants, appeared characteristic of ankylosing spondylitis blood.

Trimming shortened V by 6 bases and J by 2 bases, and 13 bases separated the two germline ends. The CDR3 has 14 amino acids. TCRdb redid the calling of the 5' RACE reads with MiXCR, one entry per CDR3 protein. Found here are 250,000 to 300,000 distinct CDR3 sequences, 20% of them singletons; the top ten hold 7.5% to 9%. To note about this clonotype: The target antigen is unknown.

The chain has TRBV12-3 or TRBV12-4 and TRBJ1-2, with a tentative D call TRBD1 (6 bases). Material for sequencing was blood, either unsorted or a sorted T cell fraction (not recorded which). The receptor was isolated from a male donor with ankylosing spondylitis or in good health (not recorded which). The CDR3 DNA is TGTGCCAGCAGGAGAGACAGGACAAACTATGGCTACACCTTC. Amino acids: CASRRDRTNYGYTF.